This section outlines one T cell receptor beta chain sequence together with its context. Assay used: immunoSEQ multiplex PCR; TCRdb lists only in-frame clones, some missing. The sample yields roughly 230,000 clones, 89% seen once. The trim removed 6 bases at V and 0 bases at J, leaving 2 bases unmatched. The germline V gene encodes CDR1 LNHDA and CDR2 SQIVND (reference sequence). There are 14 residues in the CDR3. This specimen comes from a study of blood T cell repertoires in COVID-19. Background on the study: The United States, Italy and Spain supplied acute and convalescent COVID-19 samples.

The sample taken for sequencing was peripheral blood. This receptor was identified in a woman aged 40 to 50 who had recovered from COVID-19. The V call is TRBV19, the J call TRBJ1-2, with TRBD1 matching 9 bases. DNA of the CDR3: TGTGCCAGTAGCCGGACAGGGGCTAACTATGGCTACACCTTC. Protein: CASSRTGANYGYTF.